This TCR beta chain was sequenced during a study of CD8+CD57+ T cells in acquired aplastic anemia. Study background: Across the sorted CD4+ and CD8+ cells, DNA amounts averaged 3.2 ug. General observations from the study: The study identified twenty-nine CD8+ CDR3 sequences shared by patients and controls. The study found no significant CD8+ Simpson's diversity difference between patients and controls.

Note on this clonotype: Its antigen is not identified.

Patients picked for sequencing had shown CD8+CD57+ cell expansion detected by flow cytometry. Among the patients, none had received any therapy at the time of blood sampling. Genomic DNA served as template for TCR beta VDJ and CDR3 profiling. TCRdb ran MiXCR on the reads and lists one entry per CDR3 protein. The data contain 300,000 or so distinct CDR3 sequences, roughly 53% of them singletons. Looked up from germline, CDR1 is KGHDR and CDR2 is SFDVKD. V gave up 4 bases and J gave up 3 bases, with 15 bases separating them. The CDR3 length is 15 residues. The source material was sorted CD4+, CD8+, or CD8+CD57+ T cells (not recorded which) from PBMCs. This sequence originates from a human donor with aplastic anemia. The V gene is TRBV24-1, the J gene TRBJ2-7, with D perhaps given as TRBD1 or TRBD2 (5 bases each). The CDR3 reads CATSDYRDHLYEQYF. CDR3 nucleotides: TGTGCCACCAGTGACTACCGGGACCACCTCTACGAGCAGTACTTC.